What follows describes a single TCR beta chain. Its target is unknown. Each CDR3 protein is one row after TCRdb ran MiXCR on the reads. The sample lists about 110,000 distinct CDR3 sequences, more than 30% seen once, with more than 35% in the top ten. This sample is part of a study of T cell repertoires in cytomegalovirus infection. Across the study: CMV epitopes in the study were HLA-C-restricted (recently identified) and HLA-B-restricted (well studied). It was the public TCR beta signatures that indicated both CMV infection and matching HLA type.

Germline V CDR1 and CDR2: MNHEY, SVGEGT. This CDR3 is 16 amino acids long. Deletions cut 5 bases from V and 4 bases from J, with 19 bases between. The gene calls are TRBV6-2 or TRBV6-3 and TRBJ2-3, with D possibly matching TRBD2 (6 bases). Sequenced here: CD8+ T cells from cultured PBMCs, sampled from culture after CMV antigen stimulation. This receptor was taken from a human donor in good health (CMV status not recorded). Some clones in this sample may be carry-over from other donors' samples. CDR3 protein: CASSPYRGRDSDTQYF. The CDR3 DNA is TGTGCCAGCAGTCCTTACCGGGGGAGAGATTCAGATACGCAGTATTTT.